These 10 T cell receptor beta chains came from one sample sequenced in a study of T cell responses to AZD1222 COVID-19 vaccine. TCRdb's table, derived via immunoSEQ multiplex PCR, lists solely in-frame clones and lacks some. The sample includes some 80,000 clones, 75% to 95% of them seen just once. The material sequenced was peripheral blood, taken 28 days after the second AZD1222 dose. Receptors originate from an adult who received the AZD1222 COVID-19 vaccine.

The gene calls are TRBV7-6 and TRBJ1-2, with D perhaps matching TRBD1 (5 bases). The CDR3 is made up of 16 amino acids. Germline V gives CDR1 SGHVS, CDR2 FNYEAQ. The V gene lost 5 bases and the J gene lost 1 base, with 17 bases spanning the gap. The CDR3 DNA reads TGTGCCAGCAGCAGATGGACGGGGCAGGATAACTATGGCTACACCTTC. Translated: CASSRWTGQDNYGYTF.

In this sample, this clone turned up a few times. The chain couples TRBV6-2 or TRBV6-3 to TRBJ1-4; 7 bases match TRBD1. V shed 2 bases, J shed 6 bases, and the junction held 9 bases outside the gene matches. The CDR3 is 16 residues long. CDR1 MNHEY and CDR2 SVGEGT come from the germline V gene. CDR3 sequence: CASSYAAHRGDEKLFF. The CDR3 bases are TGTGCCAGCAGTTACGCGGCTCACAGGGGTGATGAAAAACTGTTTTTT.

The chain carries TRBV18 and TRBJ1-1; D uncertain. CDR3 length: 13 residues. The V and J ends lost 3 bases and 4 bases respectively, with 9 bases between them. The germline V gene encodes CDR1 KGHSH and CDR2 LQKENI. CDR3 sequence: CASSPSYGTEAFF. DNA of the CDR3: TGTGCCAGCTCACCGTCTTATGGCACTGAAGCTTTCTTT.

This chain joins TRBV7-3 and TRBJ2-2; perhaps TRBD1 as D (5 bases). Trimming shortened V by 4 bases and J by 1 base, and 13 bases separated the two germline ends. This CDR3 is built from 16 residues. Germline CDR1 and CDR2: SGHTA and FQGTGA. The CDR3 DNA sequence: TGTGCCAGCAGCTCCGTCGTGGGGCGGAACACCGGGGAGCTGTTTTTT. Residues: CASSSVVGRNTGELFF.

This clone has just one count. The chain recombines TRBV19 with TRBJ2-7, with D maybe TRBD1 (6 bases). The germline V gene encodes CDR1 LNHDA and CDR2 SQIVND (reference sequence). The CDR3 length is 11 residues. The chain's CDR3 is CASGQIYEQYF. Here the CDR3 DNA reads TGTGCTTCGGGACAAATCTACGAGCAGTACTTC.

The J gene is TRBJ1-5, the V gene TRBV28; no clear D gene. CDR1 is MDHEN, CDR2 SYDVKM, per germline. The V end was cut by 2 bases, the J end by 3 bases, with 8 bases between. The CDR3 has 14 amino acids. The CDR3, as DNA: TGTGCCAGCAGTTTAACGGGGATCAATCAGCCCCAGCATTTT. This translates into CASSLTGINQPQHF. The entire variable domain, with the rest obtained from reference TRBV28 and TRBJ1-5, is as follows: DVKVTQSSRYLVKRTGEKVFLECVQDMDHENMFWYRQDPGLGLRLIYFSYDVKMKEKGDIPEGYSVSREKKERFSLILESASTNQTSMYLCASSLTGINQPQHFGDGTRLSIL.

This clone was recorded only once. This chain connects TRBV30 to TRBJ1-6, with D maybe TRBD1 (6 bases). The CDR3 is 13 residues long. The V gene lost 2 bases and the J gene lost 14 bases, with 16 bases spanning the gap. The V gene's germline CDR1 is GTSNPN and CDR2 SVGIG (reference sequence). CDR3 residues: CAWSPPTGDTLHF. The CDR3 DNA sequence: TGTGCCTGGAGTCCCCCTACGGGGGACACCCTCCACTTT.

This chain links TRBV30 with TRBJ2-6, with TRBD2 matching over 9 bases. Germline V gene data show CDR1 as GTSNPN and CDR2 as SVGIG (reference sequence). Trimming at V came to 0 bases and at J to 0 bases, leaving 3 bases not matched to a gene. The CDR3 covers 17 residues. CDR3 sequence reads: CAWSVREGISGANVLTF. The CDR3 DNA reads as TGTGCCTGGAGTGTGCGGGAGGGTATCTCTGGGGCCAACGTCCTGACTTTC.

The chain joins TRBV11-2 to TRBJ1-2; D unclear. This CDR3 region has 15 residues. Germline V gene sequence: CDR1 SGHAT, CDR2 FQNNGV. Trimming removed 4 bases at V and 4 bases at J, with 16 bases between. Here the CDR3 reads CASSSVLSRTYGYTF. As DNA, the CDR3 is TGTGCCAGCAGCTCCGTCCTGTCACGGACCTATGGCTACACCTTC.

This sequence joins TRBV2 and TRBJ1-5; D unclear. Germline values: CDR1 SNHLY, CDR2 FYNNEI. The CDR3 runs 15 residues. With 7 bases removed from V and 2 bases from J, the gap between germline ends came to 15 bases. CDR3: CASISEVGGNQPQHF. The DNA of the CDR3 is TGTGCCAGCATCTCAGAGGTTGGGGGCAATCAGCCCCAGCATTTT.